The 10 T cell receptor beta chains given below trace back to one sample, sequenced in a study of early T cells in non-severe SARS-CoV-2 infection. TCRdb ran MiXCR on the 5' RACE reads and lists one entry per CDR3 protein. The sample holds 70,000 to 90,000 distinct CDR3 sequences, 11% seen once. The sample consisted of whole blood. These receptors were obtained from an adult who was a healthcare worker with PCR-confirmed SARS-CoV-2 infection or an uninfected control (not recorded which).

This clonotype was seen a handful of times. The V gene is TRBV27, the J gene TRBJ2-3, with 7 bases aligning to TRBD1. The CDR3 sequence is 19 residues long. The V gene's germline CDR1 is MNHEY and CDR2 SMNVEV (reference sequence). Unmatched junction bases numbered 13, after V lost 0 bases and J lost 1 base. The CDR3 sequence is CASSLSQTGHLFGTDTQYF. CDR3 bases: TGTGCCAGCAGTTTATCACAGACAGGGCACCTGTTCGGCACAGATACGCAGTATTTT.

By sample share, this clonotype is medium-sized. This sequence joins TRBV18 and TRBJ1-2; no clear D gene. CDR3 length equals 13 residues. Per germline, CDR1 KGHSH and CDR2 LQKENI. The V and J ends lost 3 bases and 2 bases respectively, with 7 bases between them. Here the CDR3 DNA reads TGTGCCAGCTCACCGGGGTCAAACTATGGCTACACCTTC. Protein: CASSPGSNYGYTF.

The rearrangement links TRBV3-1 to TRBJ1-5, with 9 positions matching TRBD1. With V trimmed by 3 bases and J by 7 bases, 7 bases remained unmatched. The CDR3 spans 15 residues. Germline CDR1 is LGHDT and CDR2 is YNNKEL (reference sequence). The CDR3 sequence is CASSHADRGNQPQHF. The CDR3 bases are TGTGCCAGCAGCCACGCGGACAGGGGTAACCAGCCCCAGCATTTT.

The chain uses TRBV11-2 and TRBJ2-1; 15 bases match TRBD2. CDR1 is SGHAT, CDR2 FQNNGV, per germline. V was clipped by 4 bases and J by 3 bases; unmatched bases: 7. The CDR3 has 18 amino acids. CDR3 sequence reads: CASSSRTSGGANYNEQFF. The CDR3, as DNA: TGTGCCAGCAGCTCTCGGACTAGCGGGGGGGCCAACTACAATGAGCAGTTCTTC.

This clonotype occurred many times. The V call is TRBV5-4, the J call TRBJ2-7, with D perhaps TRBD1 (5 bases). V shed 1 base and J shed 0 bases, with 14 bases lying between them. Per the germline V gene, CDR1 is SGHNT and CDR2 is YYREEE (reference sequence). This CDR3 comprises 16 residues. The DNA of the CDR3 is TGTGCCAGCAGCTTGAGTCTGGGGCCAAGCTCCTACGAGCAGTACTTC. It codes for CASSLSLGPSSYEQYF.

The CDR3 coding sequence is TGTGCCAGCAGCTTAGCCGGGGGGCTATCCTACGAGCAGTACTTC. Translated, it gives CASSLAGGLSYEQYF. The chain has TRBV7-2 and TRBJ2-7; D might be TRBD2 (7 bases). CDR1 and CDR2 from the germline V gene are SGHTA and FQGNSA. The germline V and J ends were trimmed by 0 bases and 1 base, with 10 bases remaining between them. The CDR3 extends over 15 amino acids. Looking up the rest from reference TRBV7-2 and TRBJ2-7 gives the full variable domain: GAGVSQSPSNKVTEKGKDVELRCDPISGHTALYWYRQSLGQGLEFLIYFQGNSAPDKSGLPSDRFSAERTGGSVSTLTIQRTQQEDSAVYLCASSLAGGLSYEQYFGPGTRLTVT.

This clonotype was seen at least ten times. The gene calls are TRBV10-3 and TRBJ2-3; no firm D call. The CDR3 runs 13 residues. The germline V gene has CDR1 ENHRY and CDR2 SYGVKD. V was clipped by 0 bases and J by 2 bases, with 3 bases between them. The CDR3 bases are TGTGCCATCAGTGAGTCAAACACAGATACGCAGTATTTT. Translation: CAISESNTDTQYF.

V gene TRBV7-9 combines with J gene TRBJ1-2; TRBD1 is a possible D gene (5 bases). The V end was cut by 4 bases, the J end by 4 bases, with 10 bases between. Germline CDR1 reads SEHNR; CDR2 reads FQNEAQ (reference sequence). This CDR3 has 13 amino acids. The CDR3 DNA follows: TGTGCCAGCAGCTCCAGACAGCGCTATGGCTACACCTTC. This encodes CASSSRQRYGYTF.

The rearrangement uses TRBV15 and TRBJ2-2, with a possible D match to TRBD1 (5 bases). The germline CDR1 and CDR2 sequences are LNHNV and YYDKDF (reference sequence). Trimming took 1 base from V and 4 from J, leaving 7 bases between them. The CDR3 consists of 14 residues. In DNA form, the CDR3 reads TGTGCCACCAGCAGAGGGCAGGGCACCGGGGAGCTGTTTTTT. Its translation: CATSRGQGTGELFF. Variable domain in full (rest from reference TRBV15 and TRBJ2-2): DAMVIQNPRYQVTQFGKPVTLSCSQTLNHNVMYWYQQKSSQAPKLLFHYYDKDFNNEADTPDNFQSRRPNTSFCFLDIRSPGLGDTAMYLCATSRGQGTGELFFGEGSRLTVL.

This clonotype turned up a few times. The genes are TRBV4-2 and TRBJ2-3; weak D call: TRBD2 (5 bases). Trimming pared 6 bases from V and 2 bases from J, leaving 9 bases between. Germline CDR1 LGHNA, CDR2 YNFKEQ. The CDR3 is made up of 13 amino acids. As DNA, the CDR3 is TGTGCCAGCAGAAGGACTTCCACAGATACGCAGTATTTT. Protein sequence: CASRRTSTDTQYF.